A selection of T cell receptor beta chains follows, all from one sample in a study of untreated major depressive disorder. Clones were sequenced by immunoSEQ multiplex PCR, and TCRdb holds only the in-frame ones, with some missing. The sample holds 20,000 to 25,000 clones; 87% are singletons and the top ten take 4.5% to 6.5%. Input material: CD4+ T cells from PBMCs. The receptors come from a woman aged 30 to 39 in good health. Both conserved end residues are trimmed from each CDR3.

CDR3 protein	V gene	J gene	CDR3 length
ASSFFRDRNSEPQH	TRBV28	TRBJ1-5	14
ASSSRPSEQY	TRBV28	TRBJ2-7	10
ASSVDNQPQH	TRBV5-4	TRBJ1-5	10
ASSVTGFPQNSPLH	TRBV7-2	TRBJ1-6	14
ASSAGLGGGSPLH	TRBV9	TRBJ1-6	13
ASNRFYSNQPQH	TRBV19	TRBJ1-5	12
ASITVKGETQY	TRBV6-1	TRBJ2-5	11
AGQGETGELF	TRBV28	TRBJ2-2	10
ASSPTNPTAYGDT	TRBV19	TRBJ1-2	13
AWGGGAAHSYEQY	TRBV30	TRBJ2-7	13
ASSLQATYNEQF	TRBV14	TRBJ2-1	12
ASYQGGVNTEAF	TRBV10-1	TRBJ1-1	12
AWRMAGEGHGYT	TRBV30	TRBJ1-2	12
ASSPRVNSPLH	TRBV6-6	TRBJ1-6	11
ASSPGTAEKLF	TRBV5-1	TRBJ1-4	11
ASSLPISGLAKNIQY	TRBV28	TRBJ2-4	15
ASSRGDVGTGYGYT	TRBV4-3	TRBJ1-2	14
ASSYRGPDEQF	TRBV6-1	TRBJ2-1	11
ASSQDPNSGNTIY	TRBV4-2	TRBJ1-3	13
ASSRAGQQETQY	TRBV19	TRBJ2-5	12
ASSTGQGGNEQF	TRBV19	TRBJ2-1	12
ASRYGAISTDTQY	TRBV6-5	TRBJ2-3	13
ASSPDRGNYGYT	TRBV7-2	TRBJ1-2	12
ASSIVHSIGPNTEAF	TRBV19	TRBJ1-1	15
ASSRDRGTDYTNYGYT	TRBV4-3	TRBJ1-2	16
ASSFFGTSEYEQY	TRBV5-6	TRBJ2-7	13
ASSPLAGGQETQY	TRBV4-2	TRBJ2-5	13
ASSIEARSSYEQY	TRBV19	TRBJ2-7	13
ASSLRGSNTGELF	TRBV7-9	TRBJ2-2	13
ASSQGSYLTEAF	TRBV14	TRBJ1-1	12
AISESFVGVSYGYT	TRBV10-3	TRBJ1-2	14
ASSHPTARRGGYT	TRBV4-3	TRBJ1-2	13
ASSSRGNEQF	TRBV2	TRBJ2-1	10
AWRPTGGLWF	TRBV30	TRBJ1-1	10
ASSEGGSGGTQETQY	TRBV2	TRBJ2-5	15